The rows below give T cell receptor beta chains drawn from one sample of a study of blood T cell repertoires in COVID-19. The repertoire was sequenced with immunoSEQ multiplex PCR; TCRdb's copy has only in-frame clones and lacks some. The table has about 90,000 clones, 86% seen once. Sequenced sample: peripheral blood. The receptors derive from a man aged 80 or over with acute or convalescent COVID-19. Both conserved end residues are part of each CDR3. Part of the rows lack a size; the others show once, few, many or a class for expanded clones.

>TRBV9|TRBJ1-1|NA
CASSFRDTNTEAFF
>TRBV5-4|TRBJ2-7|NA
CASSLGGTGYEQYF
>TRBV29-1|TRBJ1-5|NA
CSVGQPNQPQHF
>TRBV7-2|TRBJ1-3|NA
CASNPGGGGRNTIYF
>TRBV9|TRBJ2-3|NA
CASSGKGLAGNQDTQYF
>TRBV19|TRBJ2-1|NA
CASSIDKSSYNEQFF
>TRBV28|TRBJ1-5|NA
CASSLFQGSYSNQPQHF
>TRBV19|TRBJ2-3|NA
CASSQGRDTDTQYF
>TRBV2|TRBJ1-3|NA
CASSYFAGRTGNTIYF
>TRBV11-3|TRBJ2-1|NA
CASSLGGGSYNEQFF
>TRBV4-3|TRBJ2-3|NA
CASSQDRREMSTDTQYF
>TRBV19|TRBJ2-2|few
CASSQTGITGELFF
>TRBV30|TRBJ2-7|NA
CAWVTLREQYF
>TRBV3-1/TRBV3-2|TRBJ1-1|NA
CASSRDTGTEAFF
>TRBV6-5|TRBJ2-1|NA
CASSYDIVVSEQFF
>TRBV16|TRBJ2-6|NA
CASTNSRSGANVLTF
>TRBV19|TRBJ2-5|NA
CASSIRQGRETQYF
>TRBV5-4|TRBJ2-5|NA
CASSSTGGWETQYF
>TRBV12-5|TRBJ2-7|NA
CASGPGDRGYGGSYEQYF
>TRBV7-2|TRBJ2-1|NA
CASTRSGTNQDEQFF
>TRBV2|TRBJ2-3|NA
CASSEMLSGRGDTQYF
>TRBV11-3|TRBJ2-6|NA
CASSSGVSGANVLTF
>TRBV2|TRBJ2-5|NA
CASSGAGVAQYF
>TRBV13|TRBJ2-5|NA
CASSLGQGQETQYF
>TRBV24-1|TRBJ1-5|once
CATSGQGHQPQHF
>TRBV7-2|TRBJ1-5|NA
CASSLGGVNNQPQHF
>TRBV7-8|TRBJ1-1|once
CASSFNARGTVPEWTEAFF
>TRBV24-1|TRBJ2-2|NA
CATSDGRLNTGELFF
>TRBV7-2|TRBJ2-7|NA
CASSPKTGGYDEQYF
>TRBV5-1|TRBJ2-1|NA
CASSVWREAPEQFF
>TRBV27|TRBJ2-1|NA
CASGLAGGPYNEQFF
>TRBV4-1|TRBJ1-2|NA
CASSPDVPELRLYGYTF
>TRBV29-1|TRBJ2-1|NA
CSGSSGSLNEQFF
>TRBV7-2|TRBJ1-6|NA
CASRLNHNRGIGSPLHF
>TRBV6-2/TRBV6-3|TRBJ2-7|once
CASSPLGVSYEQYF
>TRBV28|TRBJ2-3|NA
CASSLVVAASTDTQYF
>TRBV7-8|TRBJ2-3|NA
CASRVSGSTDTQYF
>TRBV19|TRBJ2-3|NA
CASSTGTKSTDTQYF
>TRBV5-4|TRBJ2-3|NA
CASRPGLDTDTQYF